Listed below are T cell receptor beta chains from one sample, sequenced in a study of blood T cell repertoires in COVID-19. Here immunoSEQ multiplex PCR was the method, and the copy in TCRdb shows in-frame clones only, minus some. The table has under 200,000 clones, around 85% seen once. The sequencing sample was made of peripheral blood. The receptors derive from a woman aged 80 or older with acute or convalescent COVID-19. Both conserved end residues are trimmed from each CDR3. Each record gives: CDR3 length, V gene, CDR3 protein.

14 TRBV18 ASSPINDITNTEAF
11 TRBV6-5 ASSSRDNSPLH
14 TRBV19 ASSNPWTGLNQPQH
10 TRBV24-1 AVSGYSYEQY
14 TRBV5-4 ASSREGQISGNTIY
11 TRBV19 ASSIGGSETQY
12 TRBV5-6 ASSPGGAYNEQF
9 TRBV12-3/TRBV12-4 ASSSPYGYT
15 TRBV21-1 ASSKVGRPYSNQPQH
11 TRBV6-2/TRBV6-3 ASSDRGLFEAF
10 TRBV5-1 ASSGGTGELF
11 TRBV7-7 ASSPDTWETQY
13 TRBV15 ATSRDARSLYGYT
13 TRBV6-6 ASSYPDSFNQLQH
14 TRBV7-8 ASSSGSQGDFETQY
11 TRBV27 ASSTMTQGGQY
19 TRBV9 ASSPPPRGTSIQRARDTQY
11 TRBV6-5 ASSVWGETEAF
12 TRBV10-3 AISESESSYEQY
13 TRBV3-1/TRBV3-2 ASSQAQTGENTIY
15 TRBV12-5 ASGSRPGQGSNQPQH
13 TRBV15 ATSPRGRGPNEQF
14 TRBV21-1 ASSKAGDRVAYGYT
12 TRBV7-9 ASSLGAMNTEAF
13 TRBV2 ASSDLGREQETQY
15 TRBV7-6 ASSPPGTGTGGSEAF
12 TRBV6-1 ASSELGNSYEQY
10 TRBV14 ASSLNPYEQY
15 TRBV5-4 ASSLVVAGGYQETQY
13 TRBV18 ASSPQGDPSYEQY